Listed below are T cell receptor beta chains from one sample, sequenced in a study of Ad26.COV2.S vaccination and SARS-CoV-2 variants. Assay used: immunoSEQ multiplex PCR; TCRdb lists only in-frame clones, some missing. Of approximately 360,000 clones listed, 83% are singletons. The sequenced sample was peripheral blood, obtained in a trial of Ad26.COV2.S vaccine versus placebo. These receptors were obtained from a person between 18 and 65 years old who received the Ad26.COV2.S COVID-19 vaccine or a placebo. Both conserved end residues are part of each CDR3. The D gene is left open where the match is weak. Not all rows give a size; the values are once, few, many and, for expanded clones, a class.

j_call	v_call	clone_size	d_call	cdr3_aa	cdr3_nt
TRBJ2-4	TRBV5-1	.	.	CASHAGDLAKNIQYF	TGCGCCAGCCATGCAGGGGACTTAGCCAAAAACATTCAGTACTTC
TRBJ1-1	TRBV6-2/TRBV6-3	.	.	CASSYTGGGAFF	TGTGCCAGCAGTTACACCGGGGGTGGAGCTTTCTTT
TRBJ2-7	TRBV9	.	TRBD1	CASSVVGTGAQYEQYF	TGTGCCAGCAGCGTAGTTGGGACAGGGGCTCAATACGAGCAGTACTTC
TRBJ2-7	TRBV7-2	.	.	CASSFMSGPFYEQYF	TGTGCCAGCAGCTTTATGTCAGGGCCCTTTTACGAGCAGTACTTC
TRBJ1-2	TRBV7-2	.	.	CASSGGLGTPGGYTF	TGTGCCAGCAGCGGTGGACTCGGGACCCCGGGAGGCTACACCTTC
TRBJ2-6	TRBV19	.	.	CASSIEPSGANVLTF	TGTGCCAGTAGTATAGAACCATCTGGGGCCAACGTCCTGACTTTC
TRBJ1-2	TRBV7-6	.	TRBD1	CASSPRQGHYGYTF	TGTGCCAGCAGCCCGAGACAGGGACACTATGGCTACACCTTC
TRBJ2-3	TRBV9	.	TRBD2	CASSARAGGRTDTQYF	TGTGCCAGCAGCGCCCGAGCGGGGGGACGCACAGATACGCAGTATTTT
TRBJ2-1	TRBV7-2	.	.	CASTSRRDSYNEQFF	TGTGCCAGCACCTCTAGGCGGGACTCGTACAATGAGCAGTTCTTC
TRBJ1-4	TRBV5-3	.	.	CARSLGDAGEKLFF	TGTGCCAGAAGCTTGGGGGATGCAGGGGAAAAACTGTTTTTT
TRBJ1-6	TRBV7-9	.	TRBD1	CASSHQGARNSPLHF	TGTGCCAGCAGCCACCAGGGGGCCCGGAATTCACCCCTCCACTTT
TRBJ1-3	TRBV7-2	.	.	CASSLRVPTSGNTIYF	TGTGCCAGCAGCTTAAGGGTTCCCACCTCTGGAAACACCATATATTTT
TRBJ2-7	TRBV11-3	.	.	CASSSGLLSSYEQYF	TGTGCCAGCAGCTCGGGACTTCTTTCCTCCTACGAGCAGTACTTC
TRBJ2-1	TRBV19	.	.	CASSITRSPYNEQFF	TGTGCCAGTAGTATTACTAGAAGCCCCTACAATGAGCAGTTCTTC
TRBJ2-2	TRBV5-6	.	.	CASSLFRVSVTGELFF	TGTGCCAGCAGCTTATTTAGAGTGTCGGTCACCGGGGAGCTGTTTTTT
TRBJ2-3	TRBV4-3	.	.	CASSQDPGLSTDTQYF	TGCGCCAGCAGCCAAGACCCGGGACTGAGCACAGATACGCAGTATTTT
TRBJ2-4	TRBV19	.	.	CASKGPWGKNIQYF	TGTGCCAGTAAGGGACCCTGGGGCAAAAACATTCAGTACTTC
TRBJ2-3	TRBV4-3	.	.	CASSHGTSPGTDTQYF	TGCGCCAGCAGCCATGGGACTTCTCCGGGCACAGATACGCAGTATTTT
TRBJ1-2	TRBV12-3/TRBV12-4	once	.	CASSLTGRYGYTF	TGTGCCAGCAGTTTAACAGGGAGGTATGGCTACACCTTC
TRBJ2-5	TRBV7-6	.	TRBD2	CASSLSGLAGDRRGAQYF	TGTGCCAGCAGCTTATCCGGACTAGCGGGGGACCGGCGGGGGGCCCAGTACTTC
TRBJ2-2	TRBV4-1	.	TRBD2	CASRGLAGTTGELFF	TGCGCCAGCAGAGGACTAGCGGGCACCACCGGGGAGCTGTTTTTT
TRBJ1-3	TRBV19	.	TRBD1	CASSYDRASGNTIYF	TGTGCCAGTAGTTACGACAGGGCCTCTGGAAACACCATATATTTT
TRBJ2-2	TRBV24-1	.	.	CATSLGETGELFF	TGTGCCACCAGCCTCGGGGAAACCGGGGAGCTGTTTTTT
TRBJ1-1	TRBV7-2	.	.	CASSPEWASWTEAFF	TGTGCCAGCAGCCCCGAGTGGGCGAGTTGGACTGAAGCTTTCTTT
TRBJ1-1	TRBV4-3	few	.	CASSPSLGGTEAFF	TGCGCCAGCAGCCCTTCTTTAGGGGGCACTGAAGCTTTCTTT
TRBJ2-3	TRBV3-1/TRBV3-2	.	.	CASSQSLRGDTQYF	TGTGCCAGCAGCCAGTCCCTTAGGGGTGATACGCAGTATTTT
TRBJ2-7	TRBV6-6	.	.	CASSYLPSFFDEQYF	TGTGCCAGCAGTTACCTCCCCTCGTTCTTCGACGAGCAGTACTTC
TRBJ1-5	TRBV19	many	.	CASSQDPRKNQPQHF	TGTGCCAGTAGTCAGGACCCGCGGAAAAATCAGCCCCAGCATTTT
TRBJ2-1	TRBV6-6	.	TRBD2	CASTLASGRYPVEQFF	TGTGCCAGCACCCTCGCTAGCGGCCGCTACCCCGTCGAGCAGTTCTTC
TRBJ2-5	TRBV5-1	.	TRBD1	CASSSGTAEETQYF	TGCGCCAGCAGCTCCGGGACAGCTGAGGAGACCCAGTACTTC
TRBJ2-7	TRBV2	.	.	CASSDGTAGYEQYF	TGTGCCAGCAGTGATGGAACCGCTGGGTACGAGCAGTACTTC
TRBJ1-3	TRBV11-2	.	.	CASSLTPDWNTIYF	TGTGCCAGCAGCTTAACTCCCGATTGGAACACCATATATTTT
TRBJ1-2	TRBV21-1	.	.	CASSKFTPLYGYTF	TGTGCCAGCAGCAAGTTCACCCCGCTCTATGGCTACACCTTC
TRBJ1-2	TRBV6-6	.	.	CASSQPGALSYGYTF	TGTGCCAGCAGTCAACCGGGAGCCTTAAGCTATGGCTACACCTTC
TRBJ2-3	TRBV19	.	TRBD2	CASSFLWTSGRASTDTQYF	TGTGCCAGTAGCTTCTTGTGGACTAGCGGGAGGGCTAGCACAGATACGCAGTATTTT
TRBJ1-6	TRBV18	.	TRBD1	CATNRDRKNSPLHF	TGTGCCACCAACCGGGACAGAAAAAATTCACCCCTCCACTTT
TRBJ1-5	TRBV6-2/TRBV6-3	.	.	CASSYLGVGQPQHF	TGTGCCAGCAGTTACTTAGGGGTAGGCCAGCCCCAGCATTTT
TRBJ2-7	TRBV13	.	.	CASSLGLYEQYF	TGTGCCAGCAGCTTGGGCCTCTACGAGCAGTACTTC
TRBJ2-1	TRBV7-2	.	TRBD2	CASSLEGGGAWNEQFF	TGTGCCAGCAGCTTAGAAGGCGGGGGGGCCTGGAATGAGCAGTTCTTC
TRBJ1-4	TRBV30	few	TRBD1	CAWGLRGQINEKLFF	TGTGCCTGGGGCCTCAGGGGGCAAATTAATGAAAAACTGTTTTTT
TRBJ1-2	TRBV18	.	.	CASSPPQSRTSYTF	TGTGCCAGCTCACCACCTCAGTCGAGGACCAGCTACACCTTC
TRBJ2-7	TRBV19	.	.	CASSTPGAVGDQYF	TGTGCCAGTAGTACCCCGGGGGCCGTAGGGGATCAGTACTTC
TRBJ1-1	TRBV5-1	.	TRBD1	CASSWLGTGITEAFF	TGCGCCAGCAGCTGGCTAGGGACAGGGATAACTGAAGCTTTCTTT
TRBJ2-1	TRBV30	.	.	CAWGRHINEQFF	TGTGCCTGGGGGAGGCACATCAATGAGCAGTTCTTC
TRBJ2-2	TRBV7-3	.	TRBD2	CASSLPLAGGDTGELFF	TGTGCCAGCAGCTTACCTCTAGCGGGAGGAGACACCGGGGAGCTGTTTTTT
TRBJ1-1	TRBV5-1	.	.	CASSLGVRVGTEAFF	TGCGCCAGCAGCTTGGGAGTAAGGGTTGGGACTGAAGCTTTCTTT
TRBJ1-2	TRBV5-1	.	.	CASSRENYGYTF	TGCGCCAGCAGCCGAGAAAACTATGGCTACACCTTC
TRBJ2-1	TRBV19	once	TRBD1	CASLGGREGGEQFF	TGTGCCAGTCTAGGGGGCAGGGAAGGTGGTGAGCAGTTCTTC
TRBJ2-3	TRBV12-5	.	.	CASALSHPNFRTDTQYF	TGTGCTAGTGCCCTTTCCCACCCCAACTTTCGCACAGATACGCAGTATTTT
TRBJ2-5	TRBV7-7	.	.	CASSLTGSLWETQYF	TGTGCCAGCAGCCTCACGGGATCCCTGTGGGAGACCCAGTACTTC
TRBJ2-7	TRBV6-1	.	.	CASSVLSGGLPGNEQYF	TGTGCCAGCAGTGTTTTGTCGGGGGGCCTCCCGGGGAACGAGCAGTACTTC
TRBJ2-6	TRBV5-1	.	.	CASRLFVGANVLTF	TGCGCCAGCAGGTTGTTTGTAGGGGCCAACGTCCTGACTTTC
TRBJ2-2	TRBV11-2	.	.	CASSLAGISTGELFF	TGTGCCAGCAGCTTAGCAGGGATCTCCACCGGGGAGCTGTTTTTT
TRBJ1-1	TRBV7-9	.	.	CASSDDPEAFF	TGTGCCAGCAGCGACGATCCTGAAGCTTTCTTT
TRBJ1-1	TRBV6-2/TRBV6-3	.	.	CASSYSKWTAFF	TGTGCCAGCAGTTACTCGAAATGGACCGCTTTCTTT